This TCR beta chain was retrieved from a study of tumor and adjacent non-tumor tissue in lung cancer (dated 2018 in TCRdb). About the study as a whole: By cancer type, the cohort comprised 11 to 12 adenocarcinoma patients, 2 squamous cell carcinoma patients and 1 small cell lung cancer patient. The 15 or so patients were aged roughly 30 to 76 years, included about ten men and 5 women, and had TNM stage I to III disease. Sequencing produced some 130,000,000 productive TCRbeta reads in total, an average of approximately 3.9 million reads per sample. The study compared bulk TCRbeta repertoires between lung tumor tissue and matched distant non-tumor lung tissue from some 14 lung cancer patients. Around 31 paired specimens, one tumor and one normal lung sample per patient, were profiled by TCRbeta CDR3 sequencing. What the authors observed across the whole study: A significantly larger cumulative share of the repertoire was made up by the top 100 clones in normal lung than in tumor tissue. TCR diversity was significantly higher in younger patients, and higher tumor TCR diversity was associated with shorter overall and disease-free survival. The cohort had only roughly 16 patients, and the authors noted that larger samples and more detailed clinical data are needed. The methods do not name the sequencing platform or mention unique molecular identifiers. Peripheral blood was not sequenced, so blood TCRbeta repertoires in these lung cancer patients were not examined. Tumor tissue showed significantly greater TCR diversity (inverse Simpson) than normal lung tissue (approximately 400 vs 170, P = 0.0075, Mann-Whitney U test).

Libraries were prepared through multiplex PCR. The reads were generated on an Illumina HiSeq 2500. TCRbeta libraries were constructed through three rounds of nested PCR with primers (Table S4) according to protocols adapted from ARM-PCR. Before sequencing, PCR products in the 200-500 bp range were cut out of the gel and cleaned up using the QIAquick gel extraction kit. The source study handled its data this way. Reads were cleaned with Trimmomatic, merged with FLASH into complete CDR3 sequences, and assigned to V(D)J germline segments with MiTCR. Clonal diversity was computed as the inverse Simpson's index with VDJtools. Productive reads were defined as in-frame sequences without a premature stop codon. TCRdb trimmed the raw reads at Q25, called clones with MiXCR and kept productive beta chains. CDR3 protein sequences are deduplicated, and each keeps its most common genes and DNA. None of the V and J calls come from the authors' own analysis; TCRdb made them. This sample is represented by 91,000 or so distinct CDR3 sequences; roughly 66% of them were singletons. Jointly, the top ten make up around 19% of the sample.

V drops 8 bases and J drops 7 bases, leaving 12 bases in between. Including the terminal cysteine and phenylalanine, the CDR3 comprises 11 residues. Kept here is only the CDR3 DNA, which spans 33 bases and is read in frame from base 1. Reading the germline V gene gives CDR1 MNHNS and CDR2 SASEGT. Concerning this clonotype itself: It lacks a known antigen. Base qualities are not at hand, and no much larger clone is one base apart.

Bulk unsorted tissue served as the source for RNA extraction, and RNA quality was assessed using a NanoDrop ND-1000 and an Agilent 2100. Donors were newly diagnosed lung cancer patients admitted for thoracic surgery in China between August and November 2014, without prior chemotherapy. Anyone who had undergone radiotherapy or chemotherapy before, or who had another cancer at the same time, was left out of the study. Surgical tissue pieces of about 1-2.3 cm3 were preserved in RNAlater solution and were kept at -80 degrees C until use. The origin of this receptor is a man in his 60s with non-small cell lung cancer. The chain was built from TRBV6-1 and TRBJ2-7; no D segment can be confidently identified. Sequenced sample: lung tumor tissue. The encoded CDR3 is CASVSGYEQYF. At the DNA level, the sequence is TGTGCCAGCGTGAGTGGCTATGAGCAGTACTTC.